This T cell receptor beta chain was captured by sequencing in a study of metastatic and nonmetastatic thyroid tumors. Study at large: Repertoires were compared across blood and tumor or nodule tissue from malignant and benign thyroid patients.

This clone has a count of ten or more. Its antigen is unknown. One junction end disagrees with the germline gene, perhaps due to a read error. Other DNA sequences in this sample translate to the same CDR3. No patient had received any treatment before thyroid surgery. Study-wide points: Benign nodules were reported to have significantly lower TCR beta diversity than malignant thyroid tumors, in blood and tumor.

This CDR3 spans 15 amino acids. Germline V gene sequence: CDR1 DFQATT, CDR2 SNEGSKA (reference sequence). Methods used by the authors: CDR3 was compared across clinicopathological groups, and the resulting differences were used to build a distant-metastasis classifier for papillary thyroid cancer. Using MiXCR, TCRdb reanalyzed the PCR reads. These V and J calls originate from TCRdb's pipeline instead of the authors' own analysis. The table has roughly 59,000 clones, around 15% seen once. The sample was blood. The sequence was collected from a male donor with papillary thyroid cancer or a benign thyroid nodule (not recorded which). Some clones in this sample may be carry-over from other donors' samples. This chain joins TRBV20-1 and TRBJ2-3; 7 nucleotides agree with TRBD1. CDR3 DNA: TGCAGCGCTACTTCCGGGACAGTTAGCACAGATACGCAGTATTTT. It encodes CSATSGTVSTDTQYF.